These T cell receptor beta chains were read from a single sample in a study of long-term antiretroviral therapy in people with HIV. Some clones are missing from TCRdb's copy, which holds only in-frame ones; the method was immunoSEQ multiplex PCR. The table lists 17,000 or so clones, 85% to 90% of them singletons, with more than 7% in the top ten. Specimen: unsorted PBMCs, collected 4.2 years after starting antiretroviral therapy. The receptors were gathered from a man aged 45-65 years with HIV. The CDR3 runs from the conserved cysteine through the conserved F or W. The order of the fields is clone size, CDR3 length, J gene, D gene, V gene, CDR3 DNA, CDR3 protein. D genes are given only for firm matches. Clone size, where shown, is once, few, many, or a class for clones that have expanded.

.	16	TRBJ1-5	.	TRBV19	TGTGCCACCCACAACGGGCAGGGCCTAAGGAATCAGCCCCAGCATTTT	CATHNGQGLRNQPQHF
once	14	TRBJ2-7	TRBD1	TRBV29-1	TGCAGCGGAACGACCACGGGACAGGGGTCCGAGCAGTACTTC	CSGTTTGQGSEQYF
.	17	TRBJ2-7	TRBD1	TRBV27	TGTGCCAGCAGTTCAGCTCGGAACAGGGGGCTGTCTTACGAGCAGTACTTC	CASSSARNRGLSYEQYF
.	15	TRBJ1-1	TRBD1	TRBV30	TGTGCCTGGAGTCCGTCGACAGGGGCCAGGACTGAAGCTTTCTTT	CAWSPSTGARTEAFF
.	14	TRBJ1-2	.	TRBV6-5	TGTGCCAGCAGTTACATCAGGGGTACTTGGGGCTACACCTTC	CASSYIRGTWGYTF
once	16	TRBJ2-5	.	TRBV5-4	TGCGCCAGCAGCCAAGATTCGTCGGCGGTCCAAGAGACCCAGTACTTC	CASSQDSSAVQETQYF
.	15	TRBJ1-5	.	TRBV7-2	TGTGCCAGCAGCTTAGAGGCCTTTAGCAATCAGCCCCAGCATTTT	CASSLEAFSNQPQHF
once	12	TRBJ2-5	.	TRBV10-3	TGTGCCATCAGTGAGTCGCGGGAGACCCAGTACTTC	CAISESRETQYF
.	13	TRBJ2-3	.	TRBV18	TGTGCCAGCTCCCTCGGGCCAACAGATACGCAGTATTTT	CASSLGPTDTQYF
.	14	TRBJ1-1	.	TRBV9	TGTGCCAGCAGCGTAGAAGGCCGGCCCGCTGAAGCTTTCTTT	CASSVEGRPAEAFF
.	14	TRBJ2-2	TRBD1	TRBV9	TGTGCCAGCAGCTATGACAGGGTTCCCGGGGAGCTGTTTTTT	CASSYDRVPGELFF
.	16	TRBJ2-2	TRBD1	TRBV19	TGTGCCAGTAGTATATTTCCCAGGGGGATCGCCGGGGAGCTGTTTTTT	CASSIFPRGIAGELFF
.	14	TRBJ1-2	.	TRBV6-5	TGTGCCAGCAGTTACTCGTCAGGGAACTATGGCTACACCTTC	CASSYSSGNYGYTF
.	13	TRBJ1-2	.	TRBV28	TGTGCCAGCAGTTTAGGTAGAAACTATGGCTACACCTTC	CASSLGRNYGYTF
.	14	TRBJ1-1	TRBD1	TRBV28	TGTGCCAGCAGTTTAAGACAGGGGAGCACTGAAGCTTTCTTT	CASSLRQGSTEAFF
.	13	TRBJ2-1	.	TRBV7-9	TGTGCCAGCAGCTTAGGTACCGGGGATGAGCAGTTCTTC	CASSLGTGDEQFF
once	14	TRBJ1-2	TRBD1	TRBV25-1	TGTGCCAGCATTGGGACAGGTTCTTATTATGGCTACACCTTC	CASIGTGSYYGYTF
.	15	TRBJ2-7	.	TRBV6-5	TGTGCCAGCGGGCAAGGGGGGTCGTTACTCTACGAGCAGTACTTC	CASGQGGSLLYEQYF
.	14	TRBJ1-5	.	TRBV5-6	TGTGCCAGCAGCTCCGGGACTTTCAATCAGCCCCAGCATTTT	CASSSGTFNQPQHF
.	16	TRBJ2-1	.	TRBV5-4	TGTGCCAGCAGCTTAAGCGACAGAACCCTTTGGGATGAGCAGTTCTTC	CASSLSDRTLWDEQFF
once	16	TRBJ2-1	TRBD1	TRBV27	TGTGCCAGCAGTTTGGCGTGGGACAGGCCGTACAATGAGCAGTTCTTC	CASSLAWDRPYNEQFF
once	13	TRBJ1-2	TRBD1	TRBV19	TGTGCCAGTAGCCCTGGACAGGAATTAGACTACACCTTC	CASSPGQELDYTF
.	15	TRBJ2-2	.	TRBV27	TGTGCCAGCAGTTCCCCGGCGGGGTACACCGGGGAGCTGTTTTTT	CASSSPAGYTGELFF
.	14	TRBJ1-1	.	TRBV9	TGTGCCAGCAGCCCGGGGGACGGGAACACTGAAGCTTTCTTT	CASSPGDGNTEAFF
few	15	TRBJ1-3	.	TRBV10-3	TGTGCCATCAGGTCCGACGGTTTCTCTGGAAACACCATATATTTT	CAIRSDGFSGNTIYF
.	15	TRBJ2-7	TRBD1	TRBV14	TGTGCCAGCAGCCGCGCCTCCGGGACAGCGTACGAGCAGTACTTC	CASSRASGTAYEQYF
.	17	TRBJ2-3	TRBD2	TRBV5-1	TGCGCCAGCAGCTTGGAGGGACTAGCGGGCGCCACAGATACGCAGTATTTT	CASSLEGLAGATDTQYF
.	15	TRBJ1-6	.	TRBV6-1	TGTGCCAGCAGTGAACGACCGGGGGAGAATTCACCCCTCCACTTT	CASSERPGENSPLHF
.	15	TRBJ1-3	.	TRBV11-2	TGTGCCAGCAGCTTAGGACGCACCTCTGGAAACACCATATATTTT	CASSLGRTSGNTIYF
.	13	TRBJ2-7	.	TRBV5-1	TGCGCTAGCAGCTTGGGAGCTGGATACGAGCAGTACTTC	CASSLGAGYEQYF
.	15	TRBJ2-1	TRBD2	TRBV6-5	TGTGCCAGCAGTTCTAGCGGGGGGACCTACAATGAGCAGTTCTTC	CASSSSGGTYNEQFF
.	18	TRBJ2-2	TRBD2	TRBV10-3	TGTGCCATCAGGATAACTAGCGGGGGGGCCGAGGGCACCGGGGAGCTGTTTTTT	CAIRITSGGAEGTGELFF
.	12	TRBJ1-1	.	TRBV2	TGTGCCACCCAGCGAGGGTACACTGAAGCTTTCTTT	CATQRGYTEAFF
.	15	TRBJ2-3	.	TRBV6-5	TGTGCCAGCAGTTACTCGGCGGGTAGCACAGATACGCAGTATTTT	CASSYSAGSTDTQYF
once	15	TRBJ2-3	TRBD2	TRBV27	TGTGCCAGCAGGCCAGCGGGGGCCCCGACAGATACGCAGTATTTT	CASRPAGAPTDTQYF
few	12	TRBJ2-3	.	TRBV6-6	TGTGCCACGCGGAGGTCCACAGATACGCAGTATTTT	CATRRSTDTQYF
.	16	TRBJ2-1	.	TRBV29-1	TGCAGCTTGAAAAACTCTGGGACTTACTCCTACAATGAGCAGTTCTTC	CSLKNSGTYSYNEQFF
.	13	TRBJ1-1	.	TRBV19	TGTGCCAGTAGTGCAGACTCAGGGGTAGCGGCTTTCTTT	CASSADSGVAAFF
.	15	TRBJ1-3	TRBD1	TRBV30	TGTGCCTGGAGGAGACTGACAGGGGGTAGTCACACCATATATTTT	CAWRRLTGGSHTIYF
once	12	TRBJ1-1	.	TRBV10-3	TGTGCCATCAGTGAGCGGGGGCCTGAAGCTTTCTTT	CAISERGPEAFF
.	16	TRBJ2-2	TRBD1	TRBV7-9	TGTGCCACCTCCCAAGGGGACAGCACGAACACCGGGGAGCTGTTTTTT	CATSQGDSTNTGELFF
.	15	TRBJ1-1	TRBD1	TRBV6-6	TGTGCCAGCACTTTACAGCGACAGGGGGTCGGGGAAGCTTTCTTT	CASTLQRQGVGEAFF
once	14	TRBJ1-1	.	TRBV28	TGTGCCAGCAAAACGTCCAACTCGGGCGATGAAGCTTTCTTT	CASKTSNSGDEAFF
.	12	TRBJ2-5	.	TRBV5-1	TGCGCCAGCAGCTCAGGGCAAGAGACCCAGTACTTC	CASSSGQETQYF
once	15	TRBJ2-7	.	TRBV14	TGTGCCAGCAGCCAAGGGACAGTTAGAACCTACGAGCAGTACTTC	CASSQGTVRTYEQYF
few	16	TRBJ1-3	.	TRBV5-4	TGTGCCAGCAGCCTGGGCGGCAGGAGCTCTGGAAACACCATATATTTT	CASSLGGRSSGNTIYF
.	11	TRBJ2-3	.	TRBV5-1	TGCGCCAGCAGCCAGGGGGATACGCAGTATTTT	CASSQGDTQYF
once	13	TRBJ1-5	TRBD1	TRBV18	TGTGCCAGCTCATCCGACAGGGGGCAGCCCCAGCATTTT	CASSSDRGQPQHF
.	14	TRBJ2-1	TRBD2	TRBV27	TGTGCCAGCGGAGTCGGGGGGGTGTATGGTGAGCAGTTCTTC	CASGVGGVYGEQFF
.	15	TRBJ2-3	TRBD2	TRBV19	TGTGCCAGTAGCTCTAGCGGGGGCTTCCCAGATACGCAGTATTTT	CASSSSGGFPDTQYF
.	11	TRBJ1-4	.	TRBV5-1	TGCGCCAGCAGCCGACGTGAAAAACTGTTTTTT	CASSRREKLFF
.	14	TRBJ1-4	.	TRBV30	TGTGCCTGGAGTCCCCCCCCAGGGACTGAAAAACTGTTTTTT	CAWSPPPGTEKLFF
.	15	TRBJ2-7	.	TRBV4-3	TGCGCCAGCAGCCAAGATCGGGACATAATATACGAGCAGTACTTC	CASSQDRDIIYEQYF
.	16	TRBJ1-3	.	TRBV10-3	TGTGCCATCAGTGAGTTCGGGAGCGACTCTGGAAACACCATATATTTT	CAISEFGSDSGNTIYF
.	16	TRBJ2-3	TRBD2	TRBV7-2	TGTGCCAGCAGCCTTGGGACTAGCGGGGGGGCAGATACGCAGTATTTT	CASSLGTSGGADTQYF
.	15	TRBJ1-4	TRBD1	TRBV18	TGTGCCAGCTCACTCATGACAGGGGAAAATGAAAAACTGTTTTTT	CASSLMTGENEKLFF